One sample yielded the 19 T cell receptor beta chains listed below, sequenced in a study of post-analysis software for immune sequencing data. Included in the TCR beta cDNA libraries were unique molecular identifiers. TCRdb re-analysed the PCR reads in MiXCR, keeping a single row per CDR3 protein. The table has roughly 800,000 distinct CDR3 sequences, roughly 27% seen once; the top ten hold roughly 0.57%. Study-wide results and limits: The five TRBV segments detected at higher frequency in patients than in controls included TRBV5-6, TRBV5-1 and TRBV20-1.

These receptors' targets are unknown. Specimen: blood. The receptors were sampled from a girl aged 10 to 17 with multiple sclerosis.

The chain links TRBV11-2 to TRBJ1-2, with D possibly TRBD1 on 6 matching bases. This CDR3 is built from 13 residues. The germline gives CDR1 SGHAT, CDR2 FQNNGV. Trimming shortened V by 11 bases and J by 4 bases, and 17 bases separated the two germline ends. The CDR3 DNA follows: TGTGCCTGCATCGTACAGGGACCCTATGGCTACACCTTC. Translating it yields CACIVQGPYGYTF.

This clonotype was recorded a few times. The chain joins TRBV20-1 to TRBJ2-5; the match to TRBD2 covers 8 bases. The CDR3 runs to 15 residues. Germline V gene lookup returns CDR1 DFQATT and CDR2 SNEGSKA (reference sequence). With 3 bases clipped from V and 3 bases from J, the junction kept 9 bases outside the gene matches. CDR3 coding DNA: TGCAGTGCTAGTCTGGCGGGGGGCACTAAAGAGACCCAGTACTTC. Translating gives CSASLAGGTKETQYF.

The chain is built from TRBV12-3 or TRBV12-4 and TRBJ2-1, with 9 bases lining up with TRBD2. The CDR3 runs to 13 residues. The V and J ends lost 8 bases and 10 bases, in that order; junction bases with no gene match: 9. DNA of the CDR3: TGTGCCAGCCTCCTAGGACTAGCGAACGAGCAGTTCTTC. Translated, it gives CASLLGLANEQFF.

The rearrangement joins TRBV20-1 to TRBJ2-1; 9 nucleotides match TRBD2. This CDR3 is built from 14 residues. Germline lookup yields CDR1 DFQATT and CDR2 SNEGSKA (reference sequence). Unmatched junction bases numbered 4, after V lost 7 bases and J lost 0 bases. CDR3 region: CSVFSGSSYNEQFF. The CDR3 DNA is TGCAGTGTATTTAGCGGGAGCTCCTACAATGAGCAGTTCTTC.

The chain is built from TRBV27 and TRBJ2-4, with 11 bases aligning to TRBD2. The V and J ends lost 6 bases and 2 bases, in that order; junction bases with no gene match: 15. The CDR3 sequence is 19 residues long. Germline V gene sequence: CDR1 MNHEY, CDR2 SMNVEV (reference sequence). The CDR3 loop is CASSLGTSGGRGSKNIQYF. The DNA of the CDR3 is TGTGCCAGCAGCCTTGGGACTAGCGGAGGACGTGGGTCCAAAAACATTCAGTACTTC.

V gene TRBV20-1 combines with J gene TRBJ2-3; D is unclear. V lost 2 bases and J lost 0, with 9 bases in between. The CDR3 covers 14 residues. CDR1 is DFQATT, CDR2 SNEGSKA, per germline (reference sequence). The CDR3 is CSARPLSSTDTQYF. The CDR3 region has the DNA TGCAGTGCTAGACCCCTTTCTAGCACAGATACGCAGTATTTT.

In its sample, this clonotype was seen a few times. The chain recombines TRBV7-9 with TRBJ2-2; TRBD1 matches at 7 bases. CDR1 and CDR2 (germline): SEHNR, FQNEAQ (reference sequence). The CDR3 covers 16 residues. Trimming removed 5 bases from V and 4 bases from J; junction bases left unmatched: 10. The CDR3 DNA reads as TGTGCCAGCAGCGAAGCATGGACAGGACCCACCGGGGAGCTGTTTTTT. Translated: CASSEAWTGPTGELFF.

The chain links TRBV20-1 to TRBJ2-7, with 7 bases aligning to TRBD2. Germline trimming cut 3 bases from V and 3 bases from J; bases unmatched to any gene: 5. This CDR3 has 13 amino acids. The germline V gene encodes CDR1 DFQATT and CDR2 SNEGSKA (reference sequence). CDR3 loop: CSASSSSGYEQYF. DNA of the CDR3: TGCAGTGCTAGTTCGTCTAGCGGCTACGAGCAGTACTTC.

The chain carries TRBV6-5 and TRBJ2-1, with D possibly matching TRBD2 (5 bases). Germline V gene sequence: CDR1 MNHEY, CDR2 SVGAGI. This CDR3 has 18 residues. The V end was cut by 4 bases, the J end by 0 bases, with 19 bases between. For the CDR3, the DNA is TGTGCCAGCAGTTCTCGCGGGCTAATCGCAAGCTCCTACAATGAGCAGTTCTTC. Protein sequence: CASSSRGLIASSYNEQFF.

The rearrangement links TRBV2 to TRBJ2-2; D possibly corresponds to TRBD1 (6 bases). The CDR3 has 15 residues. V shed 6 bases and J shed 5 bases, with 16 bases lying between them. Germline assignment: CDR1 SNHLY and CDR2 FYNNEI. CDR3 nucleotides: TGTGCCAGCAGAGCTGACAGGATTACAACCGGGGAGCTGTTTTTT. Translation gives CASRADRITTGELFF.

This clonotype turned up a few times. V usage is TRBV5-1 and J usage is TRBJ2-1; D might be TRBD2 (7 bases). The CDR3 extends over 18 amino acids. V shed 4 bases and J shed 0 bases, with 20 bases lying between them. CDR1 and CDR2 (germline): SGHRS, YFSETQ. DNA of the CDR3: TGCGCCAGCAGCACTACTGGGGGGGCCTTTAGCTCCTACAATGAGCAGTTCTTC. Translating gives CASSTTGGAFSSYNEQFF. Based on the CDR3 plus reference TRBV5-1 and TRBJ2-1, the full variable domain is KAGVTQTPRYLIKTRGQQVTLSCSPISGHRSVSWYQQTPGQGLQFLFEYFSETQRNKGNFPGRFSGRQFSNSRSEMNVSTLELGDSALYLCASSTTGGAFSSYNEQFFGPGTRLTVL.

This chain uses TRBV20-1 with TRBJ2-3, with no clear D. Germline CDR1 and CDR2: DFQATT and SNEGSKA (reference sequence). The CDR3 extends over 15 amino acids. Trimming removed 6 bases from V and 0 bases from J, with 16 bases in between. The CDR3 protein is CSALRSPDSTDTQYF. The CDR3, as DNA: TGCAGTGCCCTACGCTCGCCAGACAGCACAGATACGCAGTATTTT.

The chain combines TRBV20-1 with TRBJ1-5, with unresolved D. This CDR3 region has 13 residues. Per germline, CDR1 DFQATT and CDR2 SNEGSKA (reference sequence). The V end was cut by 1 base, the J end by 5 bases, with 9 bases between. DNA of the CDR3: TGCAGTGCTAGAGGGCAGGCGGATCAGCCCCAGCATTTT. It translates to CSARGQADQPQHF.

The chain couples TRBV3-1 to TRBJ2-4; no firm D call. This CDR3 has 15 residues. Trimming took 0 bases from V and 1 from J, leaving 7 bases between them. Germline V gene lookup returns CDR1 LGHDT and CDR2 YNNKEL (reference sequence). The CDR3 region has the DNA TGTGCCAGCAGCCAAGATTTGGAGGCCAAAAACATTCAGTACTTC. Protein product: CASSQDLEAKNIQYF.

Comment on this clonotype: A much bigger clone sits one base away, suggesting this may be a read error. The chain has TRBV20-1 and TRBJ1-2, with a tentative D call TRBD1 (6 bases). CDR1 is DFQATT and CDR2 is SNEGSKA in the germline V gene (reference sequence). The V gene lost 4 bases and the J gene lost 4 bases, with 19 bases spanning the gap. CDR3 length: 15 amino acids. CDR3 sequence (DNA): TGCAGTGCTAAAGCACGACAGGCAATCCCCTATGGCTACACCTTC. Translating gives CSAKARQAIPYGYTF.

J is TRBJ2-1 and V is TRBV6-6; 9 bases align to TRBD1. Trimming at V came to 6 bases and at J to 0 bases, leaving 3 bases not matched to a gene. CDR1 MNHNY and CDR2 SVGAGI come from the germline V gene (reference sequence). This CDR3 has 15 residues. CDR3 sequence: CASRGQGSSYNEQFF. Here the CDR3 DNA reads TGTGCCAGCAGGGGACAGGGTTCCTCCTACAATGAGCAGTTCTTC.

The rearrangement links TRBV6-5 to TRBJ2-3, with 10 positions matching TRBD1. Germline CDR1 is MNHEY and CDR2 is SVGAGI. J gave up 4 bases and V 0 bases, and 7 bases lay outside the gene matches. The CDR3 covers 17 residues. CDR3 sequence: CASSYSPGQGWADTQYF. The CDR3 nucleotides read TGTGCCAGCAGTTACTCACCGGGACAGGGGTGGGCAGATACGCAGTATTTT.

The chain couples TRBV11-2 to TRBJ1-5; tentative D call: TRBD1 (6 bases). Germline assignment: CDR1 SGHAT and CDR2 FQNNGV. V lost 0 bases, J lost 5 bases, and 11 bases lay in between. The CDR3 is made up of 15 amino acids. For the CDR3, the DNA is TGTGCCAGCAGCTTAGAGTCAGGGGCCGATCAGCCCCAGCATTTT. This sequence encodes CASSLESGADQPQHF. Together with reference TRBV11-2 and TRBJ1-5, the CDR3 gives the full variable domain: EAGVAQSPRYKIIEKRQSVAFWCNPISGHATLYWYQQILGQGPKLLIQFQNNGVVDDSQLPKDRFSAERLKGVDSTLKIQPAKLEDSAVYLCASSLESGADQPQHFGDGTRLSIL.

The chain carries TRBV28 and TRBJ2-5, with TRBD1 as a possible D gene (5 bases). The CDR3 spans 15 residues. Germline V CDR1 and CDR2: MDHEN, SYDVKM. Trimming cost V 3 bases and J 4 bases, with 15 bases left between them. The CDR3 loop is CASSLAPAGLETQYF. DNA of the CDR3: TGTGCCAGCAGTTTGGCCCCTGCAGGGTTAGAGACCCAGTACTTC.